Listed here is a single T cell receptor (beta chain). The antigen remains unidentified. This may arise from a read error, as a much more abundant clone is one base away. Memory CD4+ cells were defined as CD4+CD45RO+CD25-. The CDR3 loop spans 10 amino acids. The germline gives CDR1 DFQATT, CDR2 SNEGSKA (reference sequence). Study-wide points: Tumor memory CD4+ T cell TCR gene usage was found to cluster with blood and lymph node memory CD4+ cells and with lymph node naive CD4+ cells.

Full-length variable regions came from constant-region reverse primers plus semi-nested Nested Universal Primer A PCR. TCRdb fed the 5' RACE reads into MiXCR, producing one record per CDR3 protein. The table shows about 32,000 distinct CDR3 sequences, with approximately 25% occurring only once. The TCR comes from a female donor with breast cancer. What was sequenced was memory CD4+ T cells sorted from blood. Subset: memory CD4+ T cells, CD4+CD45RO+CD25-. The gene calls are TRBV20-1 and TRBJ1-1; no firm D call. The DNA for the CDR3 is TGCAATGCTACTTCAGAAGAAGCTTTCTTT. Translated: CNATSEEAFF.